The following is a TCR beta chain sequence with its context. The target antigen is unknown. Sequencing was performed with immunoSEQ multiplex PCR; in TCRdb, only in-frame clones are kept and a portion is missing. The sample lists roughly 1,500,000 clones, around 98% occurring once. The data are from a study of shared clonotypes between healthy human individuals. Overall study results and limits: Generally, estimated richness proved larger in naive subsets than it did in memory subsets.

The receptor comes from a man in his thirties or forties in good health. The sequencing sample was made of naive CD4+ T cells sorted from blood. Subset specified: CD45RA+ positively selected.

The CDR3 is CASSIRTGSAEAFF. Here the CDR3 DNA reads TGTGCCAGCAGTATACGGACAGGGTCGGCTGAAGCTTTCTTT. The chain joins TRBV27 to TRBJ1-1; 8 bases match TRBD1. V was pared by 5 bases and J by 6 bases, with 8 bases of the junction left unmatched. The CDR3 loop spans 14 amino acids. Germline assignment: CDR1 MNHEY and CDR2 SMNVEV (reference sequence).